A selection of T cell receptor beta chains follows, all from one sample in a study of metastatic and nonmetastatic thyroid tumors. With MiXCR, TCRdb called clones anew from the PCR reads. The profile shows roughly 13,000 clones, approximately 30% of them singletons. The sample was tumor tissue. These receptors were collected from a female donor with papillary thyroid cancer or a benign thyroid nodule (not recorded which). Some clones in this sample may be carry-over from other donors' samples. The CDR3 runs from the conserved cysteine through the conserved F or W. The D gene is left open where the match is weak. Size is omitted from some rows. Given values are once, few, many or a class for expanded clones.

D	V	J	size	CDR3	DNA
TRBD1	TRBV10-3	TRBJ1-2	NA	CAIIEGQGNYGYTF	TGTGCCATCATCGAAGGACAGGGGAACTATGGCTACACCTTC
NA	TRBV19	TRBJ1-6	NA	CASSIISPRRNSPLHF	TGTGCCAGTAGTATAATATCGCCCCGCAGGAATTCACCCCTCCACTTT
TRBD2	TRBV20-1	TRBJ2-1	NA	CSARSTLTSGGLNEQFF	TGCAGTGCTAGATCCACCCTGACTAGCGGGGGCCTCAATGAGCAGTTCTTC
NA	TRBV9	TRBJ1-4	many	CASSVDTGLNEKLFF	TGTGCCAGCAGCGTAGATACAGGACTTAATGAAAAACTGTTTTTT
TRBD1	TRBV28	TRBJ2-3	few	CASSLRGTGATDTQYF	TGTGCCAGCAGTTTGAGAGGGACAGGGGCCACAGATACGCAGTATTTT
NA	TRBV20-1	TRBJ1-2	NA	CSARETDTIYTF	TGCAGTGCTAGGGAAACCGACACAATATACACCTTC
NA	TRBV29-1	TRBJ2-3	many	CSVATRDLPADTQYF	TGCAGCGTTGCGACCCGGGACCTACCAGCAGATACGCAGTATTTT
NA	TRBV9	TRBJ1-3	many	CASNDQGISGNTIYF	TGTGCCAGCAACGACCAGGGGATTTCTGGAAACACCATATATTTT
TRBD1	TRBV28	TRBJ1-1	NA	CASSLSSAWDSYYMNTEAFF	TGTGCCAGCAGTTTAAGCTCTGCGTGGGACAGTTATTATATGAACACTGAAGCTTTCTTT
TRBD1	TRBV20-1	TRBJ2-7	NA	CSASEGAFTYEQYF	TGCAGTGCTAGTGAGGGGGCGTTCACCTACGAGCAGTACTTC
NA	TRBV20-1	TRBJ1-4	many	CSARDGAGDEKLFF	TGCAGTGCTAGAGATGGGGCGGGCGATGAAAAACTGTTTTTT
TRBD2	TRBV18	TRBJ2-1	medium-sized	CASSGTSGRDEQFF	TGTGCCAGCTCAGGGACTAGCGGGAGAGATGAGCAGTTCTTC
TRBD1	TRBV4-2	TRBJ2-7	once	CASSWDRNYEQYF	TGTGCCAGCAGCTGGGACAGGAACTACGAGCAGTACTTC
NA	TRBV4-1	TRBJ2-1	NA	CASRGVGGEQFF	TGCGCCAGCAGGGGGGTGGGGGGTGAGCAGTTCTTC
NA	TRBV19	TRBJ2-3	few	CASSSHHADTQYF	TGTGCCAGTAGCTCCCATCACGCAGATACGCAGTATTTT
TRBD2	TRBV28	TRBJ2-3	medium-sized	CASSFEKQAGVADTQYF	TGTGCCAGCAGTTTCGAAAAGCAAGCGGGAGTAGCAGATACGCAGTATTTT